One sample yielded the 5 T cell receptor beta chains listed below, sequenced in a study of shared clonotypes between healthy human individuals. TCRdb's copy holds only in-frame clones and misses some; the assay was immunoSEQ multiplex PCR. This table holds roughly 2,000,000 clones, about 95% found once. CD8 cells regarded as naive lacked CD45RO, were positively chosen for CCR7, and omitted terminally differentiated effector memory CD45RA+ cells. What was sequenced was naive CD8+ T cells sorted from blood. The receptors were sampled from a man younger than 30 in good health.

CDR3 residues: CASSPGTREETQYF. The CDR3, as DNA: TGTGCCAGCAGTCCCGGGACTAGGGAAGAGACCCAGTACTTC. The V and J genes are TRBV6-5 and TRBJ2-5; 8 bases are a match to TRBD2. With 5 bases clipped from V and 3 bases from J, the junction kept 5 bases outside the gene matches. This CDR3 contains 14 residues. The germline gives CDR1 MNHEY, CDR2 SVGAGI.

This clone was seen a few times. This sequence joins TRBV5-4 and TRBJ1-2; a possible D gene is TRBD1 (6 bases). CDR1 is SGHNT and CDR2 is YYREEE in the germline V gene (reference sequence). The V end was cut by 4 bases, the J end by 0 bases, with 16 bases between. This CDR3 has 16 residues. CDR3 sequence reads: CASSLRGEPANYGYTF. CDR3 DNA: TGTGCCAGCAGCCTAAGGGGGGAACCAGCTAACTATGGCTACACCTTC.

The chain employs TRBV19 and TRBJ2-7; 10 positions agree with TRBD2. V dropped 1 base and J dropped 5; count of bases not matched to a gene: 8. Germline V gene sequence: CDR1 LNHDA, CDR2 SQIVND (reference sequence). This CDR3 is built from 16 residues. CDR3 amino acids: CASSIVPSGSNNEQYF. The DNA for the CDR3 is TGTGCCAGTAGTATAGTACCTAGCGGGAGTAACAACGAGCAGTACTTC. Variable domain in full (rest from reference TRBV19 and TRBJ2-7): DGGITQSPKYLFRKEGQNVTLSCEQNLNHDAMYWYRQDPGQGLRLIYYSQIVNDFQKGDIAEGYSVSREKKESFPLTVTSAQKNPTAFYLCASSIVPSGSNNEQYFGPGTRLTVT.

The chain recombines TRBV7-9 with TRBJ1-5; D gene unclear. This CDR3 has 12 amino acids. Trimming stripped 5 bases from V and 6 bases from J, with 8 bases between. CDR1 is SEHNR and CDR2 is FQNEAQ in the germline V gene (reference sequence). In DNA, the CDR3 is TGTGCCAGCAGCCTACTCAGTCAGCCCCAGCATTTT. Amino acid sequence: CASSLLSQPQHF.

This chain connects TRBV5-1 to TRBJ1-4; tentatively, D is TRBD1 (5 bases). This CDR3 is 15 amino acids long. V shed 4 bases and J shed 0 bases, with 10 bases lying between them. CDR1 is SGHRS, CDR2 YFSETQ, per germline. The CDR3 loop is CASSPVTATNEKLFF. CDR3 DNA sequence: TGCGCCAGCAGCCCTGTGACAGCAACTAATGAAAAACTGTTTTTT.